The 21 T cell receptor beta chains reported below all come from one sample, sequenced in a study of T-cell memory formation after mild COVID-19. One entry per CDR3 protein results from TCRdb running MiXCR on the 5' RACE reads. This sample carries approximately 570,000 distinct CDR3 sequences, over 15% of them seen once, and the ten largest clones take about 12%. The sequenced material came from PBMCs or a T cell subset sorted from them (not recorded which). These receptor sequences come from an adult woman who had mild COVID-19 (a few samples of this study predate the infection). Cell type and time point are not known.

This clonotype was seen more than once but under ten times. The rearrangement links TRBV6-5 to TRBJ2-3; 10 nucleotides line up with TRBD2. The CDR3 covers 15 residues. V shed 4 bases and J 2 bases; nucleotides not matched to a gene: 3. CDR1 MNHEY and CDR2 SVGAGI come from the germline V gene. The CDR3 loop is CASSWSGRDTDTQYF. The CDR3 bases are TGTGCCAGCAGTTGGAGCGGGAGGGACACAGATACGCAGTATTTT.

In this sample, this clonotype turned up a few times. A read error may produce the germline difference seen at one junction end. The chain's CDR3 is CASSQGNQQTQYF. The CDR3 DNA reads as TGTGCCAGCAGCCAAGGCAACCAACAGACCCAGTACTTC. J is TRBJ2-5 and V is TRBV3-1; the D is unclear. Germline-derived CDR1 and CDR2 are LGHDT and YNNKEL (reference sequence). The CDR3 consists of 13 residues.

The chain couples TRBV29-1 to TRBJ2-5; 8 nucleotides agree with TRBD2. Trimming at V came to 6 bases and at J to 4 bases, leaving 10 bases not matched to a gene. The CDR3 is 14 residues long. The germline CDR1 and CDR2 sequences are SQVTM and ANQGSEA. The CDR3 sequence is CSVVGVRGGETQYF. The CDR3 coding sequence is TGCAGCGTCGTGGGGGTTCGGGGGGGAGAGACCCAGTACTTC.

DNA for the CDR3: TGTGCCAGCTCACCGGTTGTGGGAGAGACCCAGTACTTC. As protein: CASSPVVGETQYF. The chain combines TRBV18 with TRBJ2-5; no clear D gene. The CDR3 has 13 residues. Germline V gives CDR1 KGHSH, CDR2 LQKENI. The V end was cut by 3 bases, the J end by 4 bases, with 9 bases between.

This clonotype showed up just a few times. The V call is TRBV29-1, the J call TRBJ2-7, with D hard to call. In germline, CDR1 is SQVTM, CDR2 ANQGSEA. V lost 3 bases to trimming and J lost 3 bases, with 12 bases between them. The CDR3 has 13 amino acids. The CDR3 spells CSVDLGPLYEQYF. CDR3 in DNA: TGCAGCGTTGACCTTGGACCTCTCTACGAGCAGTACTTC.

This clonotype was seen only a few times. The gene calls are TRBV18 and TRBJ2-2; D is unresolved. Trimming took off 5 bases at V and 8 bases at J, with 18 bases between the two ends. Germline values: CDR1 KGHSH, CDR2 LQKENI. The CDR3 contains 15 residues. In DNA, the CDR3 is TGTGCCAGCTCAACCACGTCAGGTGGCCTGGGGGAGCTGTTTTTT. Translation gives CASSTTSGGLGELFF.

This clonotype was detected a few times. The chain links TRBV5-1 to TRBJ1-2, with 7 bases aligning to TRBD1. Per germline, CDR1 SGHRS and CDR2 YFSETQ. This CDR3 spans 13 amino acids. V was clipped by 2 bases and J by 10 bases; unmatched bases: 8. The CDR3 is CASSFSTGRLYTF. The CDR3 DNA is TGCGCCAGCAGCTTTTCGACAGGGCGGCTCTACACCTTC.

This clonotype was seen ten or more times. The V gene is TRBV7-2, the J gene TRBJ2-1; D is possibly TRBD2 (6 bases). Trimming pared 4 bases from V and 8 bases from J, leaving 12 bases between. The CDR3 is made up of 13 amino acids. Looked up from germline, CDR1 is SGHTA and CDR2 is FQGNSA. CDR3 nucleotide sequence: TGTGCCAGCAGCTACCCCGGCGGGGATGAGCAGTTCTTC. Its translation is CASSYPGGDEQFF. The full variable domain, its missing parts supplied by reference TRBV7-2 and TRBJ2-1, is GAGVSQSPSNKVTEKGKDVELRCDPISGHTALYWYRQSLGQGLEFLIYFQGNSAPDKSGLPSDRFSAERTGGSVSTLTIQRTQQEDSAVYLCASSYPGGDEQFFGPGTRLTVL.

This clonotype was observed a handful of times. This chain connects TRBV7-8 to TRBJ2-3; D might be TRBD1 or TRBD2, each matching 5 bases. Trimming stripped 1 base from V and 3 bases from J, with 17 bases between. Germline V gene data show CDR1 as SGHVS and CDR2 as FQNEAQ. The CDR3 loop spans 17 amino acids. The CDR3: CASSLVGTPFRTDTQYF. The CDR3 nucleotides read TGTGCCAGCAGCTTAGTGGGGACCCCCTTTAGGACAGATACGCAGTATTTT.

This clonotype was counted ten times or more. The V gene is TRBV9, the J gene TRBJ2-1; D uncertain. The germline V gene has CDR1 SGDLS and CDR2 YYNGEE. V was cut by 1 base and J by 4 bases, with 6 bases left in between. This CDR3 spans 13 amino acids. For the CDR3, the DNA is TGTGCCAGCAGCGTACCTCCTTACAATGAGCAGTTCTTC. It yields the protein CASSVPPYNEQFF.

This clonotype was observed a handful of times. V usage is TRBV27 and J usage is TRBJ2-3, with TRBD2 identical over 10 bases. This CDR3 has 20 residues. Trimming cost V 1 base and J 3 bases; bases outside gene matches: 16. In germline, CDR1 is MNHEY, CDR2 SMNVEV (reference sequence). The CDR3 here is CASSLYWPSGGQLSTDTQYF. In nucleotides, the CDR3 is TGTGCCAGCAGTTTATATTGGCCTAGCGGGGGCCAGCTAAGTACAGATACGCAGTATTTT.

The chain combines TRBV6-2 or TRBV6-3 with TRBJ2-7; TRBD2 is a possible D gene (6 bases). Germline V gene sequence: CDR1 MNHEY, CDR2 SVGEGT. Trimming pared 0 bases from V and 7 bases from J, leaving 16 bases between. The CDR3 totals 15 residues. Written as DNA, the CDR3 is TGTGCCAGCAGTTACTCGAATTTCCGGAGCGGGGAGCAGTACTTC. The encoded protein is CASSYSNFRSGEQYF.

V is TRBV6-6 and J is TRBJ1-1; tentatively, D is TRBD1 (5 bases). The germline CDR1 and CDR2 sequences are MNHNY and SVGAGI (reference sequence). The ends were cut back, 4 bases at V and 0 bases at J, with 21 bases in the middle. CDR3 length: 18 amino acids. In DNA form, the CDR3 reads TGTGCCAGCAGTTGGTCGGAAGGGGATCATTTTGTGAACACTGAAGCTTTCTTT. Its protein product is CASSWSEGDHFVNTEAFF.

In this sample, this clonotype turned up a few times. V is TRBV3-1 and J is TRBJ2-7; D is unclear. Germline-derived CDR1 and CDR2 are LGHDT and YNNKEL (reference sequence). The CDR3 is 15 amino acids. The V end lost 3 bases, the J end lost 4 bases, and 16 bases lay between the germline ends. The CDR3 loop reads CASSHTGGDLYEQYF. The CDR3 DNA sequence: TGTGCCAGCAGCCACACTGGTGGGGATTTGTACGAGCAGTACTTC.

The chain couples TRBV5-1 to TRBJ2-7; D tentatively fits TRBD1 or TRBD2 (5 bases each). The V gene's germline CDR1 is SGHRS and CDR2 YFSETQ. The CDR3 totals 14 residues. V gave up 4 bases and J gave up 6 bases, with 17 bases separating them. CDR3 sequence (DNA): TGCGCCAGCAGCCTCGTATCGGGACCTCTCGAGCAGTACTTC. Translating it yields CASSLVSGPLEQYF. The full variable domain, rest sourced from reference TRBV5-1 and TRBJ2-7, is KAGVTQTPRYLIKTRGQQVTLSCSPISGHRSVSWYQQTPGQGLQFLFEYFSETQRNKGNFPGRFSGRQFSNSRSEMNVSTLELGDSALYLCASSLVSGPLEQYFGPGTRLTVT.

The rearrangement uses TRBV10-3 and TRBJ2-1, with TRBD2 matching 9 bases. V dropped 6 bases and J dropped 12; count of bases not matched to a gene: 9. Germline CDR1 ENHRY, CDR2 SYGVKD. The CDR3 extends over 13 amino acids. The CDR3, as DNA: TGTGCCATCAGGACTAGCGGAACCGTTGGGCAGTTCTTC. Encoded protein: CAIRTSGTVGQFF.

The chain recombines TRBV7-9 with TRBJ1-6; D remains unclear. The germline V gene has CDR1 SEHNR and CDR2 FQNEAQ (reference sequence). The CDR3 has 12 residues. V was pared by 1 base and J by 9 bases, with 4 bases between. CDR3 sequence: CASSLESSPLHF. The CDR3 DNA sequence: TGTGCCAGCAGCTTAGAGAGTTCACCCCTCCACTTT.

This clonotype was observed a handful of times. As DNA, the CDR3 is TGTGCCAGCAGCTCACTTTCCGGGACTAGCCGGGGGAATGAGCAGTTCTTC. Protein sequence: CASSSLSGTSRGNEQFF. The chain couples TRBV7-3 to TRBJ2-1, with 9 bases that match TRBD2. The J segment lost 7 bases and the V segment lost 4 bases, leaving 14 bases of the junction unmatched. CDR3 length: 17 residues. Germline values: CDR1 SGHTA, CDR2 FQGTGA.

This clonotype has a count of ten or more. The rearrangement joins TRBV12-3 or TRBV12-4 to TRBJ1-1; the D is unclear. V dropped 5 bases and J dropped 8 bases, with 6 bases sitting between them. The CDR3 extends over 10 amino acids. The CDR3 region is CASSGVEAFF. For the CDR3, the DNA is TGTGCCAGCAGTGGAGTAGAAGCTTTCTTT.

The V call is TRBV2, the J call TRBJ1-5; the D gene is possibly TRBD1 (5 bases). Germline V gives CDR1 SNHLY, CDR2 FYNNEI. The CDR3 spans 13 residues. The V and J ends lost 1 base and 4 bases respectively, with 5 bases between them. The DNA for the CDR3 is TGTGCCAGCAGTGAAGAGGGGAATCAGCCCCAGCATTTT. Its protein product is CASSEEGNQPQHF.

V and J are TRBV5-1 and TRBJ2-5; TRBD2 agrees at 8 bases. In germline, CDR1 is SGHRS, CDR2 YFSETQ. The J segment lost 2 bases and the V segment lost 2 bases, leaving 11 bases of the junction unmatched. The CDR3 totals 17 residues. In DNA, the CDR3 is TGCGCCAGCAGCTTCGGGGCTTCCTCGGGGGGGCAAGAGACCCAGTACTTC. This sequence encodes CASSFGASSGGQETQYF. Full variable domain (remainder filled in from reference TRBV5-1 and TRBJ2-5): KAGVTQTPRYLIKTRGQQVTLSCSPISGHRSVSWYQQTPGQGLQFLFEYFSETQRNKGNFPGRFSGRQFSNSRSEMNVSTLELGDSALYLCASSFGASSGGQETQYFGPGTRLLVL.